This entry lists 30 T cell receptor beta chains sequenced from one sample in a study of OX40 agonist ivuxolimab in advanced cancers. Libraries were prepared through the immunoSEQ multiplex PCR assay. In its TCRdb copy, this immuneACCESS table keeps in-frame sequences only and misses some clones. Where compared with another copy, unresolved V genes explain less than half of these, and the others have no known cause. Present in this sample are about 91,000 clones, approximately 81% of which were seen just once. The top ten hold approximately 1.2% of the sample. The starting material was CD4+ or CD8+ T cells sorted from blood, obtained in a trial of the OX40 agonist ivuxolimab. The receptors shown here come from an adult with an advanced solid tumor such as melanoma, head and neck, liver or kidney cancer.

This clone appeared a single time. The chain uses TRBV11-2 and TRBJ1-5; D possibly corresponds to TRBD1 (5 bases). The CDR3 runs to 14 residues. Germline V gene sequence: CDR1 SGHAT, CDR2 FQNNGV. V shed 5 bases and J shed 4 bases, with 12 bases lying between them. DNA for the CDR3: TGTGCCAGCAGCGCCCAGGGATTGAATCAGCCCCAGCATTTT. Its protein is CASSAQGLNQPQHF.

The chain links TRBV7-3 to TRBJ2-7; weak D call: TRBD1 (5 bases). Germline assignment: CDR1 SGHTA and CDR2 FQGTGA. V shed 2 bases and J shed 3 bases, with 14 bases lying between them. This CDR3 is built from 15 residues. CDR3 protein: CASSLDDSLFYEQYF. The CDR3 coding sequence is TGTGCCAGCAGCTTAGATGACAGTCTCTTCTACGAGCAGTACTTC. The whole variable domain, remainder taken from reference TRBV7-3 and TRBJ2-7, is GAGVSQTPSNKVTEKGKYVELRCDPISGHTALYWYRQSLGQGPEFLIYFQGTGAADDSGLPNDRFFAVRPEGSVSTLKIQRTERGDSAVYLCASSLDDSLFYEQYFGPGTRLTVT.

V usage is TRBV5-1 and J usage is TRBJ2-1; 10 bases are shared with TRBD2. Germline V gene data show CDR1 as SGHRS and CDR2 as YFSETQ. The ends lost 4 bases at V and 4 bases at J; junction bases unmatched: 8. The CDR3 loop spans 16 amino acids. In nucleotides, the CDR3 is TGCGCCAGCAGCCGAGCTAGCGGGGGCGTTTACAATGAGCAGTTCTTC. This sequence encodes CASSRASGGVYNEQFF.

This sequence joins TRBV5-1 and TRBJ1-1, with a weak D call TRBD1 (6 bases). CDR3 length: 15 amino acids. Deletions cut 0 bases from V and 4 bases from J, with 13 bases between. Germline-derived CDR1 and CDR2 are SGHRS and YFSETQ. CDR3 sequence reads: CASSLAVGAGTEAFF. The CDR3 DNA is TGCGCCAGCAGCTTGGCCGTGGGGGCGGGCACTGAAGCTTTCTTT.

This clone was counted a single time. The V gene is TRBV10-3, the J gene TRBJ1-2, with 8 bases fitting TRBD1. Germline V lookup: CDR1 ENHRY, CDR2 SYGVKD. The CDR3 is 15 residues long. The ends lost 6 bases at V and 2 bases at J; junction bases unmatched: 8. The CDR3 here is CAISSDRGYNYGYTF. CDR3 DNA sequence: TGTGCCATCAGCAGCGACAGGGGATACAACTATGGCTACACCTTC.

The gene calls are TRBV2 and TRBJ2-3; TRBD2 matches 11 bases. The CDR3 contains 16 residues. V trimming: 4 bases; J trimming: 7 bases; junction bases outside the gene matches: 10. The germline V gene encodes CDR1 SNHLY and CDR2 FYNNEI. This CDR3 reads CASSGEVAGGSHTQYF. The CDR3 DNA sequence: TGTGCCAGCAGTGGGGAAGTAGCGGGGGGGTCACATACGCAGTATTTT.

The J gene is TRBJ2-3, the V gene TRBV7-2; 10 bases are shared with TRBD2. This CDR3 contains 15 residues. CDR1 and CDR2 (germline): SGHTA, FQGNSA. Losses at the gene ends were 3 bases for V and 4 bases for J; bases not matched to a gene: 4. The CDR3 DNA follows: TGTGCCAGCAGCTTGAAGCGGGGGGGTGCAGATACGCAGTATTTT. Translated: CASSLKRGGADTQYF.

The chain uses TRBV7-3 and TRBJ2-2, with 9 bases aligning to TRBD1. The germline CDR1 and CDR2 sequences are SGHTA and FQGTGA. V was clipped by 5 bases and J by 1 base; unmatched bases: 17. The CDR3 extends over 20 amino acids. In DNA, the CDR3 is TGTGCCAGCAGCCCATTGCCCAGAGACAGGGGGTTTGGGAACACCGGGGAGCTGTTTTTT. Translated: CASSPLPRDRGFGNTGELFF.

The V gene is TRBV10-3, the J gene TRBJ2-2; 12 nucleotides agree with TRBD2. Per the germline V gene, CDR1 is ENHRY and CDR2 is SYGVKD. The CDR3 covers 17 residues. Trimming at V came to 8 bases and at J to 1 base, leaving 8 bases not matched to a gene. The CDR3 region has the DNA TGTGCCATCGGCGTTAAGACTAGCGGGGGGAACACCGGGGAGCTGTTTTTT. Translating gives CAIGVKTSGGNTGELFF.

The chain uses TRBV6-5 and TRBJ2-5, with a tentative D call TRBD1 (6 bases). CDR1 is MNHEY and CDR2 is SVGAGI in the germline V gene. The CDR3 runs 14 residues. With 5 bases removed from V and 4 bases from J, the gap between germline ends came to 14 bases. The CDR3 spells CASSRALGGETQYF. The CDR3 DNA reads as TGTGCCAGCAGTCGCGCTCTAGGGGGAGAGACCCAGTACTTC.

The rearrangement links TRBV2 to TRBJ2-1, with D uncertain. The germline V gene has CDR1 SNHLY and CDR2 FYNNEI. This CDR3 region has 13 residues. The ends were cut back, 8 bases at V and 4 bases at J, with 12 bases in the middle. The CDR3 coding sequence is TGTGCCAGCCGCCTGGCGCTGTACAATGAGCAGTTCTTC. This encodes CASRLALYNEQFF. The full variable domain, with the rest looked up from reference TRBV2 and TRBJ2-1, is EPEVTQTPSHQVTQMGQEVILRCVPISNHLYFYWYRQILGQKVEFLVSFYNNEISEKSEIFDDQFSVERPDGSNFTLKIRSTKLEDSAMYFCASRLALYNEQFFGPGTRLTVL.

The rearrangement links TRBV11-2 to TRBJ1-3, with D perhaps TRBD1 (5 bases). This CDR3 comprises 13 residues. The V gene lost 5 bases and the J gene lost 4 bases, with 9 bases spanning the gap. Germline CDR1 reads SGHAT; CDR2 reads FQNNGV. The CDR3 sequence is CASSRQRGNTIYF. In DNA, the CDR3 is TGTGCCAGCAGCCGACAGAGAGGAAACACCATATATTTT.

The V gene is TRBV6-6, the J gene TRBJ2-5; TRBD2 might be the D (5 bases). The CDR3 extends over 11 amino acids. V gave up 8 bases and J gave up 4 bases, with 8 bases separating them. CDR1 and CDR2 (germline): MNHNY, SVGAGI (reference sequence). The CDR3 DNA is TGTGCCAGCGGGAGTAGAGAGACCCAGTACTTC. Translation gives CASGSRETQYF.

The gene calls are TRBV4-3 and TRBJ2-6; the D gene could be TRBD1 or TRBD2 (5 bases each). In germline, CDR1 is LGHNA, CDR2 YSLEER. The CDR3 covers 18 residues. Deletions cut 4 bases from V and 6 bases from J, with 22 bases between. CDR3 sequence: CASSPSRQSALEANVLTF. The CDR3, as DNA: TGCGCCAGCAGCCCTAGCCGACAGAGTGCTCTGGAGGCCAACGTCCTGACTTTC.

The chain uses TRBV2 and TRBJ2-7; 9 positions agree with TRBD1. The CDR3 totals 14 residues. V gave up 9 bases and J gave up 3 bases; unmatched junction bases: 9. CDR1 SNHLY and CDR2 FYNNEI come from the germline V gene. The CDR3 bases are TGTGCCAGTAAGGCAGGGACAGGGCTCTACGAGCAGTACTTC. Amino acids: CASKAGTGLYEQYF.

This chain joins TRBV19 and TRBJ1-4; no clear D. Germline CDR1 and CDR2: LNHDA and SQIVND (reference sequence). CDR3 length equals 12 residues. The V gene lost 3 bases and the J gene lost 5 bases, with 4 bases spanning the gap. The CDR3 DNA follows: TGTGCCAGTAGTATGTTGAATGAAAAACTGTTTTTT. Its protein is CASSMLNEKLFF.

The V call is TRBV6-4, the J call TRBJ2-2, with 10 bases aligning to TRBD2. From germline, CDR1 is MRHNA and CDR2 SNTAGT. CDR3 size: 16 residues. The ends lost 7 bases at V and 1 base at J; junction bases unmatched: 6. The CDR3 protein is CASKFLAGENTGELFF. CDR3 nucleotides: TGTGCCAGCAAATTTCTAGCGGGAGAGAACACCGGGGAGCTGTTTTTT.

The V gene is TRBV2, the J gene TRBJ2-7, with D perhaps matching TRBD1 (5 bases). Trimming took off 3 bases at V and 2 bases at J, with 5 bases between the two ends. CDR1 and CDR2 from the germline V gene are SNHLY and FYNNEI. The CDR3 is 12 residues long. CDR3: CASSETAYEQYV. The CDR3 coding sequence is TGTGCCAGCAGTGAGACAGCCTACGAGCAGTACGTC.

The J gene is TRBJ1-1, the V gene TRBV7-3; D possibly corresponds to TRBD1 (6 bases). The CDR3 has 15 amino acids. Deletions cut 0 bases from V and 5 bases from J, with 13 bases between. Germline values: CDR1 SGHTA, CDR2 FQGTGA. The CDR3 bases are TGTGCCAGCAGCTTAACGGGGGGGCCTGGGACTGAAGCTTTCTTT. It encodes CASSLTGGPGTEAFF.

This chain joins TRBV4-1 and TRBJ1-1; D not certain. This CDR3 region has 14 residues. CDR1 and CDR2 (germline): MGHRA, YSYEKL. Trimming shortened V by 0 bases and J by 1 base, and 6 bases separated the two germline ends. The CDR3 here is CASSQDTRNTEAFF. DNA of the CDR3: TGCGCCAGCAGCCAAGATACGAGGAACACTGAAGCTTTCTTT.

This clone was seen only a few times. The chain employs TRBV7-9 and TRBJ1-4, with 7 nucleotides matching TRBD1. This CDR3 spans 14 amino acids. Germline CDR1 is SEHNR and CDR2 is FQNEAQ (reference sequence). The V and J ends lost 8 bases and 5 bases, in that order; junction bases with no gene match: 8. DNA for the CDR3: TGTGCCAGCGGACCCCAGGGGGGGAATGAAAAACTGTTTTTT. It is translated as CASGPQGGNEKLFF.

The CDR3 loop is CASSITDGTGSSPLHF. The CDR3 nucleotides read TGCGCCAGCAGCATCACCGACGGGACGGGAAGTTCACCCCTCCACTTT. The chain joins TRBV5-1 to TRBJ1-6; D is perhaps TRBD1 (5 bases). CDR1 and CDR2 (germline): SGHRS, YFSETQ. This CDR3 is built from 16 residues. The ends were cut back, 4 bases at V and 9 bases at J, with 20 bases in the middle.

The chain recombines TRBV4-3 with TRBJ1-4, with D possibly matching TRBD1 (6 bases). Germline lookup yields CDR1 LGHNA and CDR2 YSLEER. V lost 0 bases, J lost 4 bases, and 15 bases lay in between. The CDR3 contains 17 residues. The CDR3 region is CASSQDFGGALNEKLFF. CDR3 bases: TGCGCCAGCAGCCAAGATTTTGGGGGGGCCCTTAATGAAAAACTGTTTTTT.

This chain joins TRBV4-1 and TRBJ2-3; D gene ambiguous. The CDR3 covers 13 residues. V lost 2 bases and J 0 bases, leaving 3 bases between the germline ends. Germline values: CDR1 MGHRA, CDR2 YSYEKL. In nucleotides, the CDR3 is TGCGCCAGCAGCCAACCTAGCACAGATACGCAGTATTTT. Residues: CASSQPSTDTQYF.

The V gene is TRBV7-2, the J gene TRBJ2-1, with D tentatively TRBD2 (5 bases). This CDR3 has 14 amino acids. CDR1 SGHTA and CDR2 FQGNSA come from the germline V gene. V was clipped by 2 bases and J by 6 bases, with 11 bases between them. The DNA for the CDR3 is TGTGCCAGCAGCTTACGACTACAGAGCAATGAGCAGTTCTTC. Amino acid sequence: CASSLRLQSNEQFF.

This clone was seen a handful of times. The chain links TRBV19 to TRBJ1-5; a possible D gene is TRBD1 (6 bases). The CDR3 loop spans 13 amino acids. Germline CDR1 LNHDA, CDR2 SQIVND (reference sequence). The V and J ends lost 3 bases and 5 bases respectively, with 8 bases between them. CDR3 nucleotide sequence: TGTGCCAGTAGTATGGACAGTTATCAGCCCCAGCATTTT. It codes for CASSMDSYQPQHF.

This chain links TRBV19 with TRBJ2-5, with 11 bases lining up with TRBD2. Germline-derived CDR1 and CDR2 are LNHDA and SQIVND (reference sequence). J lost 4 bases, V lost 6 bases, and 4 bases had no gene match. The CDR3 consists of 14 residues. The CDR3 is CASSPTSGVETQYF. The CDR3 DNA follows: TGTGCCAGTAGCCCGACTAGCGGGGTAGAGACCCAGTACTTC.

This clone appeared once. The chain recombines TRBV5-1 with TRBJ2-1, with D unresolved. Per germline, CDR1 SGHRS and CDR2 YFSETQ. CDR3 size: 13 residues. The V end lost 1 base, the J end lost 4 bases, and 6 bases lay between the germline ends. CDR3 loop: CASSLNQYNEQFF. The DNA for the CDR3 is TGCGCCAGCAGCTTGAACCAGTACAATGAGCAGTTCTTC.

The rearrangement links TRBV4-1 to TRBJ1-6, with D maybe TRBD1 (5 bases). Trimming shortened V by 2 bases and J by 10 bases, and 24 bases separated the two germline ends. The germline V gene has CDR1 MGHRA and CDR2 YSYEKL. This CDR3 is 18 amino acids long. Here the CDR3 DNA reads TGCGCCAGCAGCCAACTAGACCTAGGGTTCCCGGGGGGGTCACCCCTCCACTTT. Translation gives CASSQLDLGFPGGSPLHF.

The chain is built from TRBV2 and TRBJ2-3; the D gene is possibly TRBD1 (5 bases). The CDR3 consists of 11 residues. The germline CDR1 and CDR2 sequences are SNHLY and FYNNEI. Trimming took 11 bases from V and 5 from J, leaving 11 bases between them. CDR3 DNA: TGTGCCGGGGCCATTCTAGATACGCAGTATTTT. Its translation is CAGAILDTQYF.